This record covers a single T cell receptor (beta chain). Its antigen is unknown. The sample belongs to a study of cytomegalovirus exposure and HLA in healthy donors. Researchers ran the PCR with 60 Vbeta and 13 Jbeta primers. TCRdb's copy holds only in-frame clones and misses some; the assay was immunoSEQ multiplex PCR. This table has around 150,000 clones, 84% appearing once. Findings and caveats of the study: The records held CMV serostatus as the only immune exposure information. A link between a missense DCLRE1C variant and TCR beta V- and J-gene trimming emerged from a later analysis.

Sequenced material: PBMCs. This receptor was identified in a boy aged 2-15 years in good health and CMV-seronegative.

The CDR3 protein is CASSSPGHLNTEAFF. The CDR3 coding sequence is TGTGCCAGCAGTTCCCCCGGACACTTGAACACTGAAGCTTTCTTT. The chain employs TRBV6-5 and TRBJ1-1; D possibly corresponds to TRBD1 (5 bases). V shed 4 bases and J shed 0 bases, with 12 bases lying between them. CDR3 length equals 15 residues. Germline-derived CDR1 and CDR2 are MNHEY and SVGAGI.